A selection of T cell receptor beta chains follows, all from one sample in a study of OX40 agonist ivuxolimab in advanced cancers. The repertoire was sequenced with immunoSEQ multiplex PCR; TCRdb's copy has only in-frame clones and lacks some. The sample has some 30,000 clones; around 86% are singletons. The sequencing here drew on CD4+ or CD8+ T cells sorted from blood, taken in a trial of the OX40 agonist ivuxolimab. The receptors derive from an adult with an advanced solid tumor such as melanoma, head and neck, liver or kidney cancer. The CDR3 runs from the conserved cysteine through the conserved F or W. A D gene is named only where the DNA matches it firmly. Expanded clones are given a class, and other clones once, few, many or no size at all.

j_gene | v_gene | d_gene | abundance | CDR3aa | CDR3nt
TRBJ2-1 | TRBV19 | NA | NA | CASSFSAGANEQFF | TGTGCCAGTAGCTTTTCCGCAGGGGCCAATGAGCAGTTCTTC
TRBJ1-1 | TRBV6-6 | NA | NA | CASNQRVNTEAFF | TGTGCCAGCAATCAAAGGGTGAACACTGAAGCTTTCTTT
TRBJ1-2 | TRBV30 | NA | NA | CAWSAQADYGYTF | TGTGCCTGGAGTGCACAGGCGGACTATGGCTACACCTTC
TRBJ2-7 | TRBV7-6 | TRBD2 | NA | CASSLLAGGLEQYF | TGTGCCAGCAGCTTACTAGCGGGAGGGCTCGAGCAGTACTTC
TRBJ2-7 | TRBV27 | TRBD2 | medium-sized | CASSSELASSYEQYF | TGTGCCAGCAGTTCGGAACTAGCGAGCTCCTACGAGCAGTACTTC
TRBJ2-1 | TRBV19 | TRBD2 | NA | CASSIVPGLAGEGNEQFF | TGTGCCAGTAGTATAGTCCCCGGACTAGCGGGAGAAGGCAATGAGCAGTTCTTC
TRBJ1-1 | TRBV11-3 | NA | NA | CASSSPRGMNTEAFF | TGTGCCAGCAGCTCCCCCCGGGGAATGAACACTGAAGCTTTCTTT
TRBJ1-2 | TRBV6-5 | NA | NA | CAVYWWYGYTF | TGTGCCGTATATTGGTGGTATGGCTACACCTTC
TRBJ2-1 | TRBV28 | TRBD2 | NA | CASTLAGTEQFF | TGTGCCAGCACACTAGCGGGGACTGAGCAGTTCTTC
TRBJ2-7 | TRBV7-2 | NA | once | CASSAPSYEQYF | TGTGCCAGCAGCGCCCCCTCCTACGAGCAGTACTTC
TRBJ2-1 | TRBV28 | NA | NA | CASSRIGAPNEQFF | TGTGCCAGCAGTAGAATCGGAGCCCCCAATGAGCAGTTCTTC
TRBJ1-1 | TRBV27 | NA | NA | CATSLRGATEAFF | TGTGCCACCTCGCTCAGGGGTGCCACTGAAGCTTTCTTT
TRBJ2-2 | TRBV19 | TRBD1 | NA | CASRFRTGGSGELFF | TGTGCCAGTAGATTTCGGACAGGGGGCTCCGGGGAGCTGTTTTTT
TRBJ2-1 | TRBV5-4 | NA | NA | CASSPLGGYEQFF | TGTGCCAGCAGCCCCCTTGGGGGTTATGAGCAGTTCTTC
TRBJ2-7 | TRBV11-3 | NA | NA | CASSRRSGAPAYEQYF | TGTGCCAGCAGCCGGAGGTCGGGGGCCCCAGCCTACGAGCAGTACTTC
TRBJ2-7 | TRBV4-1 | NA | NA | CASSPSGAGATYEQYF | TGCGCCAGCAGCCCATCCGGTGCAGGGGCGACCTACGAGCAGTACTTC
TRBJ2-7 | TRBV19 | TRBD2 | once | CASSIEPGLAAYEQYF | TGTGCCAGTAGTATCGAACCGGGACTAGCGGCCTACGAGCAGTACTTC
TRBJ2-2 | TRBV6-5 | NA | NA | CASSYGGTGELFF | TGTGCCAGCAGTTACGGGGGGACCGGGGAGCTGTTTTTT
TRBJ2-7 | TRBV27 | NA | NA | CASSLWQGKDEQYF | TGTGCCAGCAGTTTATGGCAGGGTAAGGACGAGCAGTACTTC
TRBJ2-1 | TRBV10-3 | TRBD2 | few | CAISEELAEDNEQFF | TGTGCCATCAGTGAGGAACTAGCGGAAGACAATGAGCAGTTCTTC
TRBJ2-5 | TRBV4-1 | TRBD2 | few | CASSPLADPEETQYF | TGCGCCAGCAGCCCCCTAGCGGACCCCGAAGAGACCCAGTACTTC
TRBJ2-3 | TRBV5-1 | NA | once | CASSLVGGLKTDTQYF | TGCGCCAGCAGCTTGGTCGGGGGTCTTAAGACAGATACGCAGTATTTT
TRBJ1-1 | TRBV5-1 | NA | NA | CASSISTAATEAFF | TGCGCCAGCAGCATCAGTACAGCAGCCACTGAAGCTTTCTTT
TRBJ2-1 | TRBV7-9 | NA | few | CASSRPGLGLTYNEQFF | TGTGCCAGCAGCCGCCCGGGGTTAGGGCTCACCTACAATGAGCAGTTCTTC
TRBJ2-1 | TRBV9 | NA | NA | CASSGGRHEQFF | TGTGCCAGCAGCGGAGGCAGGCATGAGCAGTTCTTC
TRBJ2-7 | TRBV4-2 | NA | NA | CASSQENSYYEQYF | TGTGCCAGCAGCCAAGAGAATAGTTACTACGAGCAGTACTTC
TRBJ2-7 | TRBV7-9 | TRBD1 | once | CASSQGQGSGNEQYF | TGTGCCAGCAGTCAAGGACAGGGATCCGGGAACGAGCAGTACTTC
TRBJ2-7 | TRBV7-9 | NA | few | CASSLWGGNEQYF | TGTGCCAGCAGCTTATGGGGTGGGAACGAGCAGTACTTC
TRBJ2-7 | TRBV5-4 | NA | few | CASSLGVGNYEQYF | TGTGCCAGCAGCTTGGGGGTGGGCAACTACGAGCAGTACTTC
TRBJ2-7 | TRBV9 | TRBD1 | once | CASSVGQGPPYEQYF | TGTGCCAGCAGCGTAGGACAGGGGCCTCCCTACGAGCAGTACTTC
TRBJ1-4 | TRBV9 | NA | NA | CASTPTGQINEKLFF | TGTGCCAGCACACCCACAGGACAGATTAATGAAAAACTGTTTTTT